The rows below give T cell receptor beta chains drawn from one sample of a study of OX40 agonist ivuxolimab in advanced cancers. Libraries were prepared by immunoSEQ multiplex PCR; TCRdb keeps only in-frame clonotypes and omits some of them. The sample lists about 50,000 clones, 88% seen once, with around 0.64% in the top ten. The starting material was CD4+ or CD8+ T cells sorted from blood, obtained in a trial of the OX40 agonist ivuxolimab. These receptors all stem from an adult with an advanced solid tumor such as melanoma, head and neck, liver or kidney cancer. The CDR3 runs from the conserved cysteine through the conserved F or W. A D gene is named only where the DNA matches it firmly. The size field is filled for only some rows; it gives once, few, many or a size class.

clone_size d_call j_call v_call cdr3_aa cdr3_nt
once - TRBJ2-1 TRBV2 CASSEIGGWEQFF TGTGCCAGCAGTGAAATTGGGGGCTGGGAGCAGTTCTTC
- - TRBJ2-7 TRBV7-8 CASSPSEGSYEQYF TGTGCCAGCAGCCCGTCGGAGGGGTCGTACGAGCAGTACTTC
- - TRBJ2-1 TRBV11-2 CASSRGTLYNEQFF TGTGCCAGCAGCCGCGGGACCCTCTACAATGAGCAGTTCTTC
few - TRBJ1-2 TRBV19 CASSIGGSGGYTF TGTGCCAGTAGTATTGGCGGTTCGGGGGGCTACACCTTC
- - TRBJ1-6 TRBV6-1 CAGRTDINSPLHF TGTGCCGGAAGGACAGACATTAATTCACCCCTCCACTTT
- - TRBJ1-2 TRBV6-6 CASSPPAGAGIYGYTF TGTGCCAGCAGTCCCCCCGCTGGGGCAGGGATCTATGGCTACACCTTC
- - TRBJ2-2 TRBV5-1 CASSSTRPGTGELFF TGCGCCAGCAGCTCGACGAGACCGGGCACCGGGGAGCTGTTTTTT
- - TRBJ2-3 TRBV30 CAWSPNTRGVMYF TGTGCCTGGAGTCCCAATACTAGGGGAGTTATGTATTTT
- - TRBJ1-2 TRBV6-1 CASSEGGLYGYTF TGTGCCAGCAGTGAAGGGGGTCTCTATGGCTACACCTTC
once - TRBJ2-2 TRBV2 CASSPRGSPGELFF TGTGCCAGCAGCCCCCGAGGGTCCCCCGGGGAGCTGTTTTTT
- - TRBJ1-1 TRBV7-9 CASSLEYWGSEAFF TGTGCCAGCAGCTTAGAGTATTGGGGTTCGGAAGCTTTCTTT
- TRBD1 TRBJ2-5 TRBV2 CASTGSGQGGETQYF TGTGCCAGCACAGGCTCGGGACAGGGTGGAGAGACCCAGTACTTC
once TRBD1 TRBJ1-5 TRBV28 CASSTAGGMTQPQHF TGTGCCAGCAGTACGGCAGGGGGAATGACTCAGCCCCAGCATTTT
- - TRBJ1-1 TRBV30 CAWRPVFGPNTEAFF TGTGCCTGGAGACCTGTGTTTGGACCAAACACTGAAGCTTTCTTT
- TRBD2 TRBJ2-5 TRBV28 CASSMTSGRAEQYF TGTGCCAGCAGCATGACTAGCGGGAGGGCAGAGCAGTACTTC
- - TRBJ2-3 TRBV30 CAWRTGRVSMQYF TGTGCCTGGAGGACAGGCCGGGTCAGTATGCAGTATTTT
- - TRBJ2-3 TRBV21-1 CASSKGQTITDTQYF TGTGCCAGCAGCAAGGGACAGACGATCACAGATACGCAGTATTTT
once TRBD1 TRBJ2-5 TRBV18 CASSSRDRLQETQYF TGTGCCAGCTCATCCCGGGACAGGCTCCAAGAGACCCAGTACTTC
- - TRBJ2-5 TRBV30 CAWSVGLPETQYF TGTGCCTGGAGTGTGGGCCTCCCGGAGACCCAGTACTTC
- - TRBJ2-3 TRBV10-3 CAISVSETEQDTQYF TGTGCCATCAGTGTTTCAGAGACGGAGCAAGATACGCAGTATTTT
- TRBD2 TRBJ2-3 TRBV5-1 CASSEVLAGETDTQYF TGCGCCAGCAGCGAGGTACTAGCGGGAGAAACAGATACGCAGTATTTT
- - TRBJ1-3 TRBV27 CASSFYEVSGNTIYF TGTGCCAGCAGTTTTTACGAAGTCTCTGGAAACACCATATATTTT
- TRBD2 TRBJ2-3 TRBV2 CASRAGLAGGGTDTQYF TGTGCCAGCAGAGCAGGACTAGCGGGAGGGGGGACAGATACGCAGTATTTT
once - TRBJ2-1 TRBV28 CAITGKDSSYNEQFF TGTGCCATTACGGGAAAAGATAGCTCCTACAATGAGCAGTTCTTC
- TRBD1 TRBJ1-2 TRBV7-9 CASSFTGTGVYGYTF TGTGCCAGCAGCTTTACGGGGACAGGGGTTTACGGCTACACCTTC
- TRBD2 TRBJ2-3 TRBV19 CASSRTSGRDTQYF TGTGCCAGTAGTCGGACTAGCGGGAGAGATACGCAGTATTTT